The TCR beta chain described here comes from a study of cytomegalovirus exposure and HLA in healthy donors. The wider study: Of several hundred genotyped donors, around 86% grouped in the Caucasian-associated ancestry cluster. Study outcomes and limitations: Analysis performed later found around 15,000 TCR beta sequences associated with HLA alleles at 0.05 false discovery rate. In vitro work confirmed that three CMV-associated chains recognize CMV antigens. The later analysis indicated that the majority of CMV-associated TCR beta chains appeared HLA-restricted.

Trimming cost V 0 bases and J 2 bases, with 11 bases left between them. Germline V lookup: CDR1 SGHRS, CDR2 YFSETQ. This CDR3 has 15 residues. About this clone: Its target is not known.

A multiplex PCR was run with 60 Vbeta primers and 13 Jbeta primers. Measured with immunoSEQ multiplex PCR; TCRdb has only the in-frame clones, and not every one. The data contain about 160,000 clones, 76% of them seen just once; the ten biggest clones take up about 1.3%. The V call is TRBV5-1, the J call TRBJ1-2, with TRBD1 as a possible D gene (5 bases). The sample comprised PBMCs. The clonotype was recovered from a man aged 55 to 70 in good health and CMV-seronegative. CDR3 coding DNA: TGCGCCAGCAGCTTGGCTCCGGGGGGGAACTATGGCTACACCTTC. Translation gives CASSLAPGGNYGYTF.